Below, 28 T cell receptor beta chains from the same sample are listed, as sequenced in a study of beta chain features in type 1 diabetes (dated by TCRdb to the late 2010s). Receptor libraries were prepared by the immunoSEQ multiplex PCR assay. The entire amount of isolated RNA was reverse transcribed using the High Capacity cDNA Reverse Transcription Kit, so the sequenced TCRB transcripts were expressed ones. TCRdb's version of the immuneACCESS table is confined to in-frame rearrangements and falls short of the full clone set. An unresolved V gene accounts for under half of the shortfall where checked; the remainder is of unknown origin. The sample includes 200,000 to 300,000 clones, with 25% to 30% observed a single time. Under 5% of the sample goes to the ten largest clones. Sequences were obtained from central memory CD4+ T cells from blood. The receptor set was obtained from a man aged 25-45 years in good health.

The CDR3 loop is CASSPGPFF. CDR3 in DNA: TGTGCCAGCAGCCCAGGCCCGTTCTTC. The chain joins TRBV28 to TRBJ2-1; unclear D gene. Germline-derived CDR1 and CDR2 are MDHEN and SYDVKM. The CDR3 is 9 residues long. With 6 bases removed from V and 15 bases from J, the gap between germline ends came to 9 bases.

This clone was detected only once. CDR3 coding DNA: TGCGCCAGCAGTCCCGGGACAGGGAGCACAGATACGCAGTATTTT. Translated: CASSPGTGSTDTQYF. The chain recombines TRBV5-1 with TRBJ2-3, with 9 bases lining up with TRBD1. V dropped 5 bases and J dropped 0; count of bases not matched to a gene: 4. The CDR3 length is 15 residues. CDR1 is SGHRS, CDR2 YFSETQ, per germline.

This clone has more than one count but fewer than ten. The rearrangement links TRBV5-1 to TRBJ2-7, with 8 bases identical to TRBD1. Losses at the gene ends were 4 bases for V and 6 bases for J; bases not matched to a gene: 9. The CDR3 consists of 14 residues. The germline CDR1 and CDR2 sequences are SGHRS and YFSETQ. The CDR3 is CASSRMTGVPEQYF. As DNA, the CDR3 is TGCGCCAGCAGCCGAATGACAGGGGTTCCCGAGCAGTACTTC. Full variable domain (outside the CDR3, taken from reference TRBV5-1 and TRBJ2-7): KAGVTQTPRYLIKTRGQQVTLSCSPISGHRSVSWYQQTPGQGLQFLFEYFSETQRNKGNFPGRFSGRQFSNSRSEMNVSTLELGDSALYLCASSRMTGVPEQYFGPGTRLTVT.

This clone was seen at least ten times. The same CDR3 is also encoded by other DNA sequences in this sample. The chain is built from TRBV7-2 and TRBJ2-1; D is ambiguous. Per the germline V gene, CDR1 is SGHTA and CDR2 is FQGNSA. CDR3 length: 14 residues. V lost 1 base and J lost 1, with 5 bases in between. The chain's CDR3 is CASSLGRSYNEQFF. CDR3 DNA: TGTGCCAGCAGCTTAGGCCGGTCCTACAATGAGCAGTTCTTC.

The sample holds a few counts of this clone. A much more abundant neighbour one base away suggests this may be a read error. The V and J genes are TRBV30 and TRBJ2-5, with 7 bases aligning to TRBD2. The CDR3 has 13 residues. The ends lost 5 bases at V and 1 base at J; junction bases unmatched: 4. CDR1 is GTSNPN and CDR2 is SVGIG in the germline V gene (reference sequence). The DNA of the CDR3 is TGTGCCTGGGCGGGGGTATCCCAAGAGACCCAGTACTTC. This codes for CAWAGVSQETQYF.

This clone showed up just a few times. The chain combines TRBV4-3 with TRBJ2-5, with unresolved D. Germline V lookup: CDR1 LGHNA, CDR2 YSLEER. The ends were cut back, 0 bases at V and 6 bases at J, with 14 bases in the middle. This CDR3 has 15 residues. The CDR3 protein is CASSQDFGSGKTQYF. CDR3 bases: TGCGCCAGCAGCCAAGATTTTGGGTCCGGCAAGACCCAGTACTTC.

The rearrangement joins TRBV11-2 to TRBJ1-1; TRBD1 might be the D (6 bases). V lost 5 bases to trimming and J lost 0 bases, with 13 bases between them. The CDR3 extends over 15 amino acids. Germline V gene lookup returns CDR1 SGHAT and CDR2 FQNNGV. CDR3 in DNA: TGTGCCAGCAGCCGAGGGGGATCAATGAACACTGAAGCTTTCTTT. Its translation is CASSRGGSMNTEAFF. The full variable domain, its missing parts supplied by reference TRBV11-2 and TRBJ1-1, is EAGVAQSPRYKIIEKRQSVAFWCNPISGHATLYWYQQILGQGPKLLIQFQNNGVVDDSQLPKDRFSAERLKGVDSTLKIQPAKLEDSAVYLCASSRGGSMNTEAFFGQGTRLTVV.

This clone was observed many times. The chain employs TRBV7-9 and TRBJ2-6; tentative D call: TRBD2 (5 bases). The V and J ends lost 5 bases and 1 base respectively, with 12 bases between them. The CDR3 spans 16 residues. The V gene's germline CDR1 is SEHNR and CDR2 FQNEAQ (reference sequence). The CDR3 bases are TGTGCCAGCAGCCCCGAATGGAGGTCTGGGGCCAACGTCCTGACTTTC. As protein: CASSPEWRSGANVLTF. Together with reference TRBV7-9 and TRBJ2-6, the CDR3 gives the full variable domain: DTGVSQNPRHKITKRGQNVTFRCDPISEHNRLYWYRQTLGQGPEFLTYFQNEAQLEKSRLLSDRFSAERPKGSFSTLEIQRTEQGDSAMYLCASSPEWRSGANVLTFGAGSRLTVL.

J is TRBJ1-2 and V is TRBV4-2; D is unresolved. Germline lookup yields CDR1 LGHNA and CDR2 YNFKEQ. The CDR3 extends over 15 amino acids. V gave up 0 bases and J gave up 0 bases, with 8 bases separating them. CDR3 in amino acids: CASSQEATSNYGYTF. In DNA, the CDR3 is TGTGCCAGCAGCCAAGAAGCCACTTCTAACTATGGCTACACCTTC.

Comments on this clone: In the same sample, other DNA sequences code for this CDR3. The chain employs TRBV28 and TRBJ1-2; the D is unclear. The CDR3 extends over 12 amino acids. V shed 3 bases and J shed 5 bases, with 7 bases lying between them. CDR1 is MDHEN, CDR2 SYDVKM, per germline. The CDR3 region has the DNA TGTGCCAGCAGTTTTGGAGGATATGGCTACACCTTC. It is translated as CASSFGGYGYTF.

The table lists this clone with a few counts. The V gene is TRBV11-2, the J gene TRBJ2-7; 10 bases map to TRBD2. J gave up 6 bases and V 6 bases, and 11 bases lay outside the gene matches. The CDR3 has 15 amino acids. Germline V gene sequence: CDR1 SGHAT, CDR2 FQNNGV. The CDR3 protein is CASRASGSARFEQYF. In DNA form, the CDR3 reads TGTGCCAGCAGGGCTAGCGGGAGCGCGAGGTTCGAGCAGTACTTC.

This clone has at least ten counts. The CDR3 loop is CSVELRDEQFF. CDR3 coding DNA: TGCAGCGTTGAGTTGAGGGATGAGCAGTTCTTC. V gene TRBV29-1 combines with J gene TRBJ2-1; D is perhaps TRBD2 (5 bases). The V gene lost 3 bases and the J gene lost 8 bases, with 8 bases spanning the gap. Looked up from germline, CDR1 is SQVTM and CDR2 is ANQGSEA. This CDR3 comprises 11 residues.

The chain employs TRBV2 and TRBJ1-5; 9 bases align to TRBD1. The CDR3 has 14 amino acids. V lost 4 bases and J lost 4; bases outside the gene matches: 2. Germline CDR1 is SNHLY and CDR2 is FYNNEI. CDR3 protein: CASSGQGGNQPQHF. The CDR3 region has the DNA TGTGCCAGCAGTGGACAGGGGGGGAATCAGCCCCAGCATTTT.

At least ten counts were recorded for this clone. This rearrangement joins TRBV28 to TRBJ2-3; D is possibly TRBD2 (6 bases). The CDR3 runs to 14 residues. V lost 8 bases to trimming and J lost 4 bases, with 16 bases between them. The germline V gene has CDR1 MDHEN and CDR2 SYDVKM. CDR3 nucleotides: TGTGCCAGCGGCGGGGCGGCCGTTGCAGATACGCAGTATTTT. Translation: CASGGAAVADTQYF.

The V gene is TRBV5-6, the J gene TRBJ2-7; the match to TRBD2 covers 9 bases. This CDR3 comprises 16 residues. V lost 2 bases, J lost 3 bases, and 9 bases stayed unmatched. Germline V CDR1 and CDR2: SGHDT, YYEEEE. This CDR3 is CASSFLSLAGNYEQYF. The CDR3 region has the DNA TGTGCCAGCAGCTTTCTATCACTAGCGGGTAACTACGAGCAGTACTTC.

The table lists this clone with many counts. The V call is TRBV7-8, the J call TRBJ2-1, with 14 bases identical to TRBD2. Trimming cost V 3 bases and J 6 bases; bases outside gene matches: 16. Germline-derived CDR1 and CDR2 are SGHVS and FQNEAQ. This CDR3 spans 20 amino acids. The CDR3: CASSFPSGTSGSHHINEQFF. Here the CDR3 DNA reads TGTGCCAGCAGCTTTCCGTCCGGGACTAGCGGGAGCCATCACATCAATGAGCAGTTCTTC.

As concerns this clone: In the same sample, other DNA sequences code for this CDR3. In DNA, the CDR3 is TGCGCCAGCAGGGCCGAAAACTATGGCTACACCTTC. Residues: CASRAENYGYTF. The chain is built from TRBV5-1 and TRBJ1-2; unclear D gene. Germline loops: CDR1 SGHRS, CDR2 YFSETQ. Between the trimmed V and J ends, which lost 5 bases and 2 bases, there was a span of 7 bases. This CDR3 spans 12 amino acids. The whole variable domain, remainder taken from reference TRBV5-1 and TRBJ1-2, is KAGVTQTPRYLIKTRGQQVTLSCSPISGHRSVSWYQQTPGQGLQFLFEYFSETQRNKGNFPGRFSGRQFSNSRSEMNVSTLELGDSALYLCASRAENYGYTFGSGTRLTVV.

A few counts support this clone. The chain couples TRBV5-6 to TRBJ2-7; D remains ambiguous. CDR3 length: 15 amino acids. Germline V gene lookup returns CDR1 SGHDT and CDR2 YYEEEE. V shed 1 base and J shed 5 bases, with 16 bases lying between them. CDR3 sequence (DNA): TGTGCCAGCAGCTTGTATAGCTGGCGTTGGGACGAGCAGTACTTC. Protein: CASSLYSWRWDEQYF.

In this sample, this clone turned up once. The V and J genes are TRBV6-5 and TRBJ1-6; unclear D gene. There are 12 residues in the CDR3. The V gene's germline CDR1 is MNHEY and CDR2 SVGAGI. Trimming pared 6 bases from V and 9 bases from J, leaving 9 bases between. The CDR3 region has the DNA TGTGCCAGCAGCGGGAACAGTTCACCCCTCCACTTT. Translating gives CASSGNSSPLHF.

This rearrangement joins TRBV15 to TRBJ2-1; D is uncertain. The CDR3 has 13 residues. Germline CDR1 LNHNV, CDR2 YYDKDF (reference sequence). Deletions cut 0 bases from V and 9 bases from J, with 9 bases between. As DNA, the CDR3 is TGTGCCACCAGCAGAGATCTGATTCCTGAGCAGTTCTTC. It codes for CATSRDLIPEQFF. Full variable domain (remainder filled in from reference TRBV15 and TRBJ2-1): DAMVIQNPRYQVTQFGKPVTLSCSQTLNHNVMYWYQQKSSQAPKLLFHYYDKDFNNEADTPDNFQSRRPNTSFCFLDIRSPGLGDTAMYLCATSRDLIPEQFFGPGTRLTVL.

About this clone itself: A read error may explain this, as a much larger clone is one base away. This same CDR3 is encoded by further DNA sequences in the sample. This chain joins TRBV14 and TRBJ1-2; 10 bases agree with TRBD1. Germline V lookup: CDR1 SGHDN, CDR2 FVKESK. The CDR3 runs 17 residues. CDR3 protein: CASSQEGGQGNVYGYTF. The DNA of the CDR3 is TGCGCCAGCAGCCAAGAAGGGGGACAGGGGAATGTTTATGGCTACACCTTC. The variable domain in full, with the rest retrieved from reference TRBV14 and TRBJ1-2, is EAGVTQFPSHSVIEKGQTVTLRCDPISGHDNLYWYRRVMGKEIKFLLHFVKESKQDESGMPNNRFLAERTGGTYSTLKVQPAELEDSGVYFCASSQEGGQGNVYGYTFGSGTRLTVV.

The chain combines TRBV18 with TRBJ1-1, with TRBD1 matching 12 bases. CDR1 is KGHSH, CDR2 LQKENI, per germline. CDR3 length: 14 residues. The V segment lost 3 bases and the J segment 7 bases; nucleotides outside the gene matches: 3. CDR3 DNA: TGTGCCAGCTCACCCGGGACAGGGGGCCGTGAAGCTTTCTTT. Its protein is CASSPGTGGREAFF.

The CDR3 DNA sequence: TGTGCCTGGAGTGTACCAGGGAGTAGTTATGGCTACACCTTC. Protein product: CAWSVPGSSYGYTF. V and J are TRBV30 and TRBJ1-2; a possible D gene is TRBD1 (5 bases). Germline CDR1 GTSNPN, CDR2 SVGIG (reference sequence). The CDR3 is 14 residues long. V dropped 0 bases and J dropped 5 bases, with 13 bases sitting between them.

This clone was recorded at least ten times. The chain couples TRBV18 to TRBJ2-7; D uncertain. The CDR3 sequence is 13 residues long. V lost 1 base and J 6 bases, leaving 10 bases between the germline ends. The germline V gene has CDR1 KGHSH and CDR2 LQKENI. The CDR3 here is CASSPHGEAEQYF. The DNA of the CDR3 is TGTGCCAGCTCACCACATGGTGAGGCCGAGCAGTACTTC.

This clone has just a few counts. The V call is TRBV2, the J call TRBJ2-7, with D uncertain. The V gene lost 5 bases and the J gene lost 2 bases, with 10 bases spanning the gap. Looked up from germline, CDR1 is SNHLY and CDR2 is FYNNEI. The CDR3 runs 13 residues. The CDR3 coding sequence is TGTGCCAGCAGTAGGGCCGGTCCCTACGAGCAGTACTTC. Protein sequence: CASSRAGPYEQYF.

About this clone itself: Other DNA sequences within the sample encode an identical CDR3. The chain couples TRBV12-5 to TRBJ2-3; no firm D call. The CDR3 is 13 amino acids. Between the trimmed V and J ends, which lost 5 bases and 4 bases, there was a span of 10 bases. Germline V lookup: CDR1 LGHNT, CDR2 FRNRAP. The CDR3 DNA is TGTGCTAGTGGTCCCGGAAGGCCAGATACGCAGTATTTT. Its protein product is CASGPGRPDTQYF.

V gene TRBV27 combines with J gene TRBJ2-7, with TRBD1 matching over 11 bases. Germline loops: CDR1 MNHEY, CDR2 SMNVEV (reference sequence). The V gene end was trimmed by 7 bases and the J gene end by 3 bases; junction bases not matched to a gene: 5. The CDR3 contains 14 residues. The CDR3 nucleotides read TGTGCCAGCAAGGCCGGGACAGGGGGCTACGAGCAGTACTTC. Translating gives CASKAGTGGYEQYF.

A few counts support this clone. This chain joins TRBV14 and TRBJ2-5; D may be TRBD1 or TRBD2 (5 bases each). Trimming stripped 0 bases from V and 5 bases from J, with 16 bases between. The CDR3 length is 16 residues. Germline V gives CDR1 SGHDN, CDR2 FVKESK. In DNA form, the CDR3 reads TGTGCCAGCAGCCAAGAAGGGACGACAGTGATTGAGACCCAGTACTTC. Its protein is CASSQEGTTVIETQYF.